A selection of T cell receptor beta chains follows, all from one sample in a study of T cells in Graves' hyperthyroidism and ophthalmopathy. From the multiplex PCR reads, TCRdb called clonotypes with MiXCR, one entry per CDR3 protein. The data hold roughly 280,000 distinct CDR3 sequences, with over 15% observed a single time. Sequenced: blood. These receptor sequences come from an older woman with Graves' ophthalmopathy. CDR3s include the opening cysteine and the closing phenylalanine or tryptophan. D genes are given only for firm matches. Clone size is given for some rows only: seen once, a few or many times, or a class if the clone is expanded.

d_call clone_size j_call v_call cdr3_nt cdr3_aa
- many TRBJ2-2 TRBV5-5 TGTGCCAGCAGCTTGTTGGGTCAGACGAACACCGGGGAGCTGTTTTTT CASSLLGQTNTGELFF
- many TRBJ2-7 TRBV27 TGTGCCAGCAGTTTTGACATTCCGCGGCGGGGACCGGTGAGGCAGTACTTC CASSFDIPRRGPVRQYF
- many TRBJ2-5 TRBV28 TGTGCCAGCAGTCAAACAGAGACCCAGTACTTC CASSQTETQYF
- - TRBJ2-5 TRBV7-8 TGTGCCAGCAGCTTCCGAAACAGGGATGGAGAGACCCAGTACTTC CASSFRNRDGETQYF
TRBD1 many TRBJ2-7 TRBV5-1 TGCGCCAGCAGCGCCCGAACTGGGACAGGGGGATTCTACGAGCAGTACTTC CASSARTGTGGFYEQYF
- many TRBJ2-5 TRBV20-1 TGCAGTGCGGGTCGGTCGGAGACCCAGTACTTC CSAGRSETQYF
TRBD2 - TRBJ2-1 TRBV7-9 TGTGCCAGCAGCTTAGCAACTAGCGTGTCCTACAATGAGCAGCTCTTC CASSLATSVSYNEQLF
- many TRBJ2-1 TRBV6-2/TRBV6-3 TGTGCCAGCAGTTACGGGGGCGGCGGATACAATGAGCAGTTCTTC CASSYGGGGYNEQFF
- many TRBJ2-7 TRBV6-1 TGTGCCAGCAGAAGAAGGGGCTACGAGCAGTACTTC CASRRRGYEQYF
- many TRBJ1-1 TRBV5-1 TGCGCCAGCAGCTTAGGTGAACTGAACACTGAAGCTTTCTTT CASSLGELNTEAFF
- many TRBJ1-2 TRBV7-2 TGTGCCAGCAGCTTAGCGAAAGGAAGCTATGGCTACACCTTC CASSLAKGSYGYTF
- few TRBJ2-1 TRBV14 TGTGCCAGCAGCCAAGTCCGGGCAAGTTGGGAGCAGTTCTTC CASSQVRASWEQFF
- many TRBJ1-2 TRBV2 TGTGCCAGCAGTGACGAAGGGAACTATGGCTACACCTTC CASSDEGNYGYTF
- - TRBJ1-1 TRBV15 TGTGCCACCAGCAGATTCCGAGACACAATTGAAGCTTTCTTT CATSRFRDTIEAFF
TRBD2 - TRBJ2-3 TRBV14 TGTGCCAGCAGCCAGTTACTAGCGGGAGCGGATACGCAGTATTTT CASSQLLAGADTQYF
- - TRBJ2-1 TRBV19 TGTGCCAGTAGACCTGACCTACGCTCCTACAATGAGCAGTTCTTC CASRPDLRSYNEQFF
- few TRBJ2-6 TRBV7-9 TGTGCCAGCAGCTTAAGGCAGGGACCTCTGATGGCCAACGTCCTGACTTTC CASSLRQGPLMANVLTF
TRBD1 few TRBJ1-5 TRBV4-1 TGCGCCAGCAGCCAAAGTGCGACAGGGTTTGGCAATCAGCCCCAGCATTTT CASSQSATGFGNQPQHF
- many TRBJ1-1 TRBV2 TGTGCCAGCACCCTGACGCCCCGCACGACTGAAGCTTTCTTT CASTLTPRTTEAFF
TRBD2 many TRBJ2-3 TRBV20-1 TGCAGTGCTGATAGCGGGGGGGCAACAGATACGCAGTATTTT CSADSGGATDTQYF
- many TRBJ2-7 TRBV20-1 TGCAGTGCTAGAGACCGAGGGGGTCCTCAGGGCGAGCAGTACTTC CSARDRGGPQGEQYF
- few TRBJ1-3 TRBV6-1 TGTGCCAGCAGCCGATCACCTGATGGACGAAACACCATATATTTT CASSRSPDGRNTIYF
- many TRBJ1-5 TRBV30 TGTGCCTGGAGTGAGGGTCTTGGCAATCAGCCCCAGCATTTT CAWSEGLGNQPQHF
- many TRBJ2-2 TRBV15 TGTGCCACCAGCAGAGGGAAAGGAACGAACACCGGGGAGCTGTTTTTT CATSRGKGTNTGELFF
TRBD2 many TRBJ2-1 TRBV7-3 TGTGCCAGCAGCCGGGGGGTAGAGAATGAGCAGTTCTTC CASSRGVENEQFF
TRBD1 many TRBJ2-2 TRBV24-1 TGTGCCACCAGTGATTCGGGACAGCGAGACACCGGGGAGCTGTTTTTT CATSDSGQRDTGELFF
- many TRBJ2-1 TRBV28 TGTGCCAGCACCCCTCCAGGGCACAATGAGCAGTTCTTC CASTPPGHNEQFF
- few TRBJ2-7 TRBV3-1 TGTGCCAGCAGCCAAACAGGGGGGGGGAACTACGAGCAGTACTTC CASSQTGGGNYEQYF
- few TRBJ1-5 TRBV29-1 TGCAGCGTTGTTTCTGGAAATCAGCCCCAGCATTTT CSVVSGNQPQHF
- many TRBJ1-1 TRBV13 TGTGCCAGCACCAACCGAGGGGGGCGAGGAACTGAAGCTTTCTTT CASTNRGGRGTEAFF
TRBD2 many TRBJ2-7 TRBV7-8 TGTGCCAGCAGCTTATTACTAGCGGGAATCTACGAGCAGTACTTC CASSLLLAGIYEQYF
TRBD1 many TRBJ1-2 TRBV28 TGTGCCAGTGGACAGGGAGACGGAAACTATGGCTACACCTTC CASGQGDGNYGYTF
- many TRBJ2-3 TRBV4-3 TGCGCCAGCAGCCAAGATCGGGCATATAGCACAGATACGCAGTATTTT CASSQDRAYSTDTQYF
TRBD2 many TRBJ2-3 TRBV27 TGTGCCAGCAGTCTCCTTAGCGGGAGCACAGATACGCAGTATTTT CASSLLSGSTDTQYF
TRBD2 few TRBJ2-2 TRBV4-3 TGCGCCAGCAGCCGACAGCGGGGGGCCGGGGAGCTGTTTTTT CASSRQRGAGELFF
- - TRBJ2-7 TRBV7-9 TGTGCCAGCAGCTTAGTTGGGCTGGGGAGCTCCTACGAGCAGTACTTC CASSLVGLGSSYEQYF
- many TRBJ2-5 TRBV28 TGTGCCAGCAGTTTTAAGCATAGCCAGTACTTC CASSFKHSQYF
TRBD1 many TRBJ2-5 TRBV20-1 TGCAGTGCTAGTGGGACAGGCTGGGAGACCCAGTACTTC CSASGTGWETQYF
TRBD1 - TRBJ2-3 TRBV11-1 TGTGCCAGCAGCGCAGGGACAGGGTGGACAGATACGCAGTATTTT CASSAGTGWTDTQYF
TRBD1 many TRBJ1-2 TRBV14 TGTGCCAGCAGCCAAGATATCGGCCAGGGGGCGTTCTATGGCTACACCTTC CASSQDIGQGAFYGYTF
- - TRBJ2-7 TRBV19 TGTGCCTCCAAGGACGGGGGAAGAGCCTACGAGCAGTACTTC CASKDGGRAYEQYF
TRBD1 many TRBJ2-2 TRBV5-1 TGCGCCAGCAGCTGGACAGGGTACGCCGGGGAGCTGTTTTTT CASSWTGYAGELFF
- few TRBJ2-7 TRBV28 TGTGCCAGCAGTTCCGAACCCACAGGCTCCTACGAGCAGTACTTC CASSSEPTGSYEQYF
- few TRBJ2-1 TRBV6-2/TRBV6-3 TGTGCCAGCAGTTATACAAGTTTCGGCTACAATGAGCAGTTCTTC CASSYTSFGYNEQFF
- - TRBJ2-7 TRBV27 TGTGCCAGCAGTGACAATCAGGCGCCCTACGAGCAGTACTTC CASSDNQAPYEQYF
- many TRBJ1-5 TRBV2 TGTGCCAGCACATTCAGGGACAATCAGCCCCAGCATTTT CASTFRDNQPQHF
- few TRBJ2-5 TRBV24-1 TGTGCCACCAGTGAAGGCCCTTACCAAGAGACCCAGTACTTC CATSEGPYQETQYF
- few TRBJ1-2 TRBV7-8 TGTGCCAGCAGCTTAGGCAAGGGTTACTATGGCTACACCTTC CASSLGKGYYGYTF
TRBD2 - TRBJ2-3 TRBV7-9 TGTGCCAGCAGAATCACTAGCGGGAGTATCTCAGATACGCAGTATTTT CASRITSGSISDTQYF
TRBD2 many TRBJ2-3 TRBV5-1 TGCGCCAGCAGCTTAGCGGGGCTCCCAGATACGCAGTATTTT CASSLAGLPDTQYF
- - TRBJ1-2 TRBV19 TGTGCCAGTAGTATGGGCATACTGGGGGGCTACACCTTC CASSMGILGGYTF
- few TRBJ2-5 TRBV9 TGTGCCAGCAGCACCCGTGGACAGCTGGAGACCCAGTACTTC CASSTRGQLETQYF
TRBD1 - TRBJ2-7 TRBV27 TGTGCCAGCAGTTTATGGGGCAGGGGGCTTGACGAGCAGTACTTC CASSLWGRGLDEQYF
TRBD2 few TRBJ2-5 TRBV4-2 TGTGCCAGCAGCCAAGATGCCCCCAGCGGGGGGGGGGAGACCCAGTACTTC CASSQDAPSGGGETQYF
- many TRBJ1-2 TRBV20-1 TGCAGTGCTACGCTGGGGGGAGGGGATGGCTACACCTTC CSATLGGGDGYTF
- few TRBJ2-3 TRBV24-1 TGTGCCACGGCGGAGGTGCCAGATACGCAGTATTTT CATAEVPDTQYF
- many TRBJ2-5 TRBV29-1 TGCAGCGTTGATCGACAGCAAGAGACCCAGTACTTC CSVDRQQETQYF